The 18 T cell receptor beta chains below come from one sample, sequenced in a study of Graves' ophthalmopathy and Graves' hyperthyroidism. The authors amplified TCR beta CDR3 regions, and they did so from RNA transcripts for repertoire sequencing. After a first-round RT-PCR with HTBI primers, a second-round multiplex PCR was run. TCRdb called the multiplex PCR reads again in MiXCR, with one record for every CDR3 protein. The sample includes hundreds of thousands of distinct CDR3 sequences, 35% to 45% seen only once; the top ten take over 2.5%. The sequenced sample was peripheral blood. The receptor source for this set is an adult man with Graves' ophthalmopathy.

This clonotype was detected many times. The chain combines TRBV10-2 with TRBJ1-2; 10 bases fit TRBD1. There are 17 residues in the CDR3. Germline lookup yields CDR1 WSHSY and CDR2 SAAADI. J was trimmed by 4 bases and V by 0 bases; bases with no gene match: 8. The CDR3 is CASSESMTGGAFYGYTF. The CDR3 nucleotides are TGCGCCAGCAGTGAGTCGATGACAGGGGGCGCCTTCTATGGCTACACCTTC.

The table lists this clonotype with many counts. The chain combines TRBV27 with TRBJ1-6; 7 bases fit TRBD1. After removal of 0 bases from V and 9 bases from J, the junction contained 8 bases not matched to a gene. From germline, CDR1 is MNHEY and CDR2 SMNVEV (reference sequence). The CDR3 sequence is 16 residues long. CDR3 in amino acids: CASSLSSTGSSSPLHF. In DNA form, the CDR3 reads TGTGCCAGCAGTTTATCTTCGACAGGGTCAAGTTCACCCCTCCACTTT.

The chain couples TRBV4-3 to TRBJ1-2; no clear D gene. The germline V gene encodes CDR1 LGHNA and CDR2 YSLEER. The CDR3 consists of 14 residues. Trimming stripped 3 bases from V and 4 bases from J, with 12 bases between. The CDR3 DNA is TGCGCCAGCAGCCACCGCGCCCGGGGCTATGGCTACACCTTC. Translated: CASSHRARGYGYTF.

This rearrangement joins TRBV12-5 to TRBJ1-1; the match to TRBD1 covers 9 bases. V lost 2 bases and J lost 1; bases outside the gene matches: 8. The CDR3 length is 17 residues. Germline CDR1 reads LGHNT; CDR2 reads FRNRAP. The CDR3 DNA reads as TGTGCTAGTGGTTTGTGGTGGGGGACAGGGAAGAACACTGAAGCTTTCTTT. It translates to CASGLWWGTGKNTEAFF.

This clonotype has only a few counts. This chain connects TRBV2 to TRBJ1-6, with 8 nucleotides matching TRBD1. The ends lost 5 bases at V and 7 bases at J; junction bases unmatched: 7. Germline CDR1 is SNHLY and CDR2 is FYNNEI. CDR3 length: 15 residues. CDR3 nucleotide sequence: TGTGCCAGCAGTTTGGCGGGACAGGAAAATTCACCCCTCCACTTT. It codes for CASSLAGQENSPLHF.

This sequence joins TRBV29-1 and TRBJ1-4, with 7 bases aligning to TRBD1. This CDR3 spans 12 amino acids. V was pared by 4 bases and J by 10 bases, with 6 bases of the junction left unmatched. Per germline, CDR1 SQVTM and CDR2 ANQGSEA. CDR3 loop: CSVGDSVGKLFF. The CDR3 nucleotides read TGCAGCGTTGGGGACAGCGTTGGAAAACTGTTTTTT.

The chain carries TRBV15 and TRBJ1-2; TRBD1 agrees at 8 bases. Germline V gene data show CDR1 as LNHNV and CDR2 as YYDKDF (reference sequence). The CDR3 covers 13 residues. The J segment lost 6 bases and the V segment lost 4 bases, leaving 4 bases of the junction unmatched. The CDR3 loop reads CATSMDRENGYTF. DNA of the CDR3: TGTGCCACCAGCATGGACAGGGAAAATGGCTACACCTTC. The variable domain in full, completed from reference TRBV15 and TRBJ1-2, reads DAMVIQNPRYQVTQFGKPVTLSCSQTLNHNVMYWYQQKSSQAPKLLFHYYDKDFNNEADTPDNFQSRRPNTSFCFLDIRSPGLGDTAMYLCATSMDRENGYTFGSGTRLTVV.

In this sample, this clonotype turned up many times. The genes are TRBV10-2 and TRBJ1-3, with D unclear. Per germline, CDR1 WSHSY and CDR2 SAAADI. Trimming took 6 bases from V and 0 from J, leaving 18 bases between them. The CDR3 extends over 17 amino acids. For the CDR3, the DNA is TGCGCCAGCAGCCAATACCCATCGAGTTACTCTGGAAACACCATATATTTT. Amino acid sequence: CASSQYPSSYSGNTIYF.

This clonotype was seen ten or more times. The chain is built from TRBV12-3 or TRBV12-4 and TRBJ2-5; perhaps TRBD2 as D (5 bases). V was clipped by 1 base and J by 5 bases, with 11 bases between them. The CDR3 length is 14 residues. The CDR3, as DNA: TGTGCCAGCAGTTTAGGAGCGGTGGGGGAGACCCAGTACTTC. It specifies CASSLGAVGETQYF.

The chain has TRBV12-3 or TRBV12-4 and TRBJ1-4; D unclear. The CDR3 length is 15 residues. Between the trimmed V and J ends, which lost 1 base and 5 bases, there was a span of 11 bases. The chain's CDR3 is CASSLEGRNNEKLFF. For the CDR3, the DNA is TGTGCCAGCAGTTTAGAGGGCAGAAACAATGAAAAACTGTTTTTT.

The V gene is TRBV15, the J gene TRBJ1-4, with 11 bases fitting TRBD1. V gave up 5 bases and J gave up 8 bases; unmatched junction bases: 4. The CDR3 runs to 14 residues. The germline V gene has CDR1 LNHNV and CDR2 YYDKDF (reference sequence). This chain's CDR3 is CATSSGTGGEKLFF. CDR3 coding DNA: TGTGCCACCAGCTCCGGGACAGGGGGGGAAAAACTGTTTTTT.

Many counts were recorded for this clonotype. This chain connects TRBV25-1 to TRBJ2-3; D remains ambiguous. The germline CDR1 and CDR2 sequences are MGHDK and SYGVNS. This CDR3 region has 11 residues. Trimming took 10 bases from V and 0 from J, leaving 5 bases between them. CDR3 in DNA: TGTGCCACCCATAGCACAGATACGCAGTATTTT. Its translation is CATHSTDTQYF.

This clonotype was observed a handful of times. The chain is built from TRBV12-3 or TRBV12-4 and TRBJ2-2; TRBD2 matches at 13 bases. The length of the CDR3 is 15 residues. Germline trimming cut 6 bases from V and 6 bases from J; bases unmatched to any gene: 4. The CDR3 here is CASSLGLAGAGELFF. DNA of the CDR3: TGTGCCAGCAGCCTCGGACTAGCGGGGGCCGGGGAGCTGTTTTTT.

The gene calls are TRBV6-1 and TRBJ1-1; 9 bases line up with TRBD1. Germline V CDR1 and CDR2: MNHNS, SASEGT. The V segment lost 5 bases and the J segment 5 bases; nucleotides outside the gene matches: 12. This CDR3 region has 16 residues. The CDR3 bases are TGTGCCAGCAGTACAACAACAGGGGGCCTAGGAACTGAAGCTTTCTTT. This codes for CASSTTTGGLGTEAFF.

The chain is built from TRBV2 and TRBJ1-3, with a weak D call TRBD1 (5 bases). V lost 7 bases and J lost 4, with 14 bases in between. Per the germline V gene, CDR1 is SNHLY and CDR2 is FYNNEI. The CDR3 covers 14 residues. CDR3 amino acids: CASTASGGGNTIYF. The CDR3 DNA follows: TGTGCCAGCACGGCTAGCGGGGGAGGAAACACCATATATTTT.

This chain connects TRBV29-1 to TRBJ2-1, with 9 bases that match TRBD2. This CDR3 is 14 amino acids long. The junction had 6 bases not matched to a gene; V was cut back by 1 base and J by 8 bases. Germline loops: CDR1 SQVTM, CDR2 ANQGSEA. The DNA of the CDR3 is TGCAGCGTTGAAGCTAGCGGGGAGGCAGATGAGCAGTTCTTC. Encoded protein: CSVEASGEADEQFF.

There are many counts of this clonotype. This chain joins TRBV5-8 and TRBJ2-7; unclear D gene. The CDR3 sequence is 16 residues long. Germline assignment: CDR1 SGHTS and CDR2 YDEGEE. V lost 0 bases and J lost 2, with 15 bases in between. In nucleotides, the CDR3 is TGTGCCAGCAGCTTGGCCCCGGACGCGAGGACCTACGAGCAGTACTTC. Translating gives CASSLAPDARTYEQYF.

J is TRBJ2-5 and V is TRBV29-1, with 8 positions matching TRBD1. The V gene's germline CDR1 is SQVTM and CDR2 ANQGSEA. The ends lost 1 base at V and 5 bases at J; junction bases unmatched: 9. This CDR3 contains 15 residues. The CDR3, as DNA: TGCAGCGTTGAAGTCAGGGGGCGAAGGGTGGAGACCCAGTACTTC. Encoded protein: CSVEVRGRRVETQYF.